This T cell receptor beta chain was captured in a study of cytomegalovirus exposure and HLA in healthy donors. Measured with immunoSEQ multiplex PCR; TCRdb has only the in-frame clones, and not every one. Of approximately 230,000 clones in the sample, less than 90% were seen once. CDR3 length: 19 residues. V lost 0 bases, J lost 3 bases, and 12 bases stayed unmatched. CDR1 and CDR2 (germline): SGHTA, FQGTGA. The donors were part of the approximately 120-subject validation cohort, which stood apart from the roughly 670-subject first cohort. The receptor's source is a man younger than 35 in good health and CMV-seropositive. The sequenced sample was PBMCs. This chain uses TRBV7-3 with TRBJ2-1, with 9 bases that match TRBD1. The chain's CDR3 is CASSLTGTGIPFLYNEQFF. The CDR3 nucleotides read TGTGCCAGCAGCTTAACCGGGACAGGGATTCCCTTTCTCTACAATGAGCAGTTCTTC.